The 10 T cell receptor beta chains below come from one sample, sequenced in a study of T-cell reconstitution after alpha-beta-depleted transplantation in children (dated by TCRdb to 2016 to 2017). Interpreted using the paper, the treatment or condition label stands for: allogeneic hematopoietic cell transplantation with graft depleted of TCRalphabeta T cells and CD19 B cells. Libraries were constructed by PCR. The listed sequencing device is Illumina HiSeq 2500. TCR libraries were prepared with molecular barcoding, using unique molecular identifiers to normalize TCRbeta repertoire quantification. In TCRdb, the public reads were trimmed at Q25 with fastp and aligned with MiXCR, with productive beta chains retained. Rows are unified per CDR3 protein, each entry keeping the most common DNA and genes. The sample profile shows approximately 520,000 distinct CDR3 sequences; 9.5% to 12% of them were found once. The ten largest make up 12% to 15% of the sample.

The specimen comprised PBMCs, mostly from graft donor cells, sampled 180 days after TCRalphabeta/CD19-depleted stem cell transplant. The receptor source for this set is a female patient aged 2 to 10 who had a stem cell transplant for aplastic anemia, so the T cells may come from the graft donor.

The V gene is TRBV6-5, the J gene TRBJ2-3; D is undetermined. Germline V gene sequence: CDR1 MNHEY, CDR2 SVGAGI. The CDR3 is made up of 13 amino acids. V was cut by 2 bases and J by 2 bases, with 5 bases left in between. DNA for the CDR3: TGTGCCAGCAGTTACAGGGCCACAGATACGCAGTATTTT. It translates to CASSYRATDTQYF.

This chain links TRBV5-1 with TRBJ2-3, with TRBD1 matching 7 bases. Germline CDR1 SGHRS, CDR2 YFSETQ. The CDR3 has 15 amino acids. The junction had 11 bases not matched to a gene; V was cut back by 4 bases and J by 6 bases. Written as DNA, the CDR3 is TGCGCCAGCAGCGAGGACAGGTGGAGTGCGGATACGCAGTATTTT. Translation: CASSEDRWSADTQYF.

The chain links TRBV7-9 to TRBJ1-1; D ambiguous. V lost 5 bases to trimming and J lost 1 base, with 14 bases between them. Looked up from germline, CDR1 is SEHNR and CDR2 is FQNEAQ (reference sequence). The CDR3 sequence is 15 residues long. The CDR3, as DNA: TGTGCCAGCAGCCCGGGATCGATGGGGAACACTGAAGCTTTCTTT. Translation: CASSPGSMGNTEAFF.

CDR3 protein: CASATTSPIYGYTF. For the CDR3, the DNA is TGTGCTAGTGCCACTACCTCCCCCATTTATGGCTACACCTTC. The chain links TRBV12-5 to TRBJ1-2; no reliable D call. Germline V CDR1 and CDR2: LGHNT, FRNRAP. Trimming took off 7 bases at V and 5 bases at J, with 17 bases between the two ends. The CDR3 consists of 14 residues.

A few counts support this clonotype. The chain links TRBV20-1 to TRBJ2-2; 10 bases align to TRBD1. This CDR3 has 17 amino acids. V dropped 2 bases and J dropped 3; count of bases not matched to a gene: 9. In germline, CDR1 is DFQATT, CDR2 SNEGSKA (reference sequence). The CDR3 loop is CSARTTTGGADTGELFF. The CDR3 DNA is TGCAGTGCTAGAACCACGACAGGGGGCGCCGACACCGGGGAGCTGTTTTTT.

This clonotype was picked up many times. This chain connects TRBV10-3 to TRBJ2-3; TRBD2 aligns across 8 bases. Germline V gene lookup returns CDR1 ENHRY and CDR2 SYGVKD. V was pared by 6 bases and J by 4 bases, with 9 bases of the junction left unmatched. The CDR3 has 15 residues. In DNA, the CDR3 is TGTGCCATCAGCGTAAACGGCGGGAGGCCAGATACGCAGTATTTT. Its translation: CAISVNGGRPDTQYF.

This clonotype was recorded a few times. This sequence joins TRBV12-3 or TRBV12-4 and TRBJ2-1; D gene ambiguous. The CDR3 loop spans 15 amino acids. Trimming removed 5 bases at V and 0 bases at J, with 11 bases between. The CDR3: CASSRAESSYNEQFF. Here the CDR3 DNA reads TGTGCCAGCAGTCGGGCGGAGAGCTCCTACAATGAGCAGTTCTTC.

This clonotype showed up many times. V usage is TRBV28 and J usage is TRBJ2-1; 16 bases are a match to TRBD2. The CDR3 length is 19 residues. V shed 2 bases, J shed 0 bases, and the junction held 4 bases outside the gene matches. Germline assignment: CDR1 MDHEN and CDR2 SYDVKM. CDR3 amino acids: CASSLLGLAGGSSYNEQFF. Here the CDR3 DNA reads TGTGCCAGCAGTTTACTGGGACTAGCGGGAGGGAGCTCCTACAATGAGCAGTTCTTC.

There are a few counts of this clonotype. This chain joins TRBV20-1 and TRBJ2-2; TRBD2 matches at 9 bases. There are 15 residues in the CDR3. Looked up from germline, CDR1 is DFQATT and CDR2 is SNEGSKA (reference sequence). V lost 0 bases and J lost 7; bases outside the gene matches: 6. The CDR3, as DNA: TGCAGTGCTAGAGATGACAGCGGGAGGTTCGGGGAGCTGTTTTTT. Translating gives CSARDDSGRFGELFF.

This clonotype was seen at least ten times. The chain combines TRBV12-3 or TRBV12-4 with TRBJ2-1, with D possibly matching TRBD1 (7 bases). Trimming cost V 3 bases and J 6 bases, with 12 bases left between them. The CDR3 runs to 14 residues. The CDR3 reads CASSFAQGGNEQFF. As DNA, the CDR3 is TGTGCCAGCAGTTTCGCGCAGGGGGGCAATGAGCAGTTCTTC.